The 13 T cell receptor beta chains in this list originate from one sample, sequenced in a study of cytomegalovirus exposure and HLA in healthy donors listed by TCRdb under 2017. Libraries were prepared through the immunoSEQ multiplex PCR assay. For the multiplex PCR, a mixture combining 60 forward primers for TCR Vbeta segments and 13 reverse primers for TCR Jbeta segments was used. TCRdb stores this immuneACCESS table with in-frame sequences only. Part of the clones is absent; in the studies checked, under half of the shortfall reflects unresolved V genes, and no reason is known for the rest. In this sample the table shows roughly 78,000 clones, roughly 63% of which occur a single time. The ten biggest clones cover less than 7.5% of the sample. Sequencing used PBMCs. Every receptor here comes from a man aged 25-45 years in good health and CMV-seropositive.

The CDR3, as DNA: TGTGCCATCAGTGGACAGGGAGGTCCCTACAATGAGCAGTTCTTC. Protein product: CAISGQGGPYNEQFF. The chain links TRBV10-3 to TRBJ2-1, with D possibly matching TRBD1 (7 bases). The V end was cut by 4 bases, the J end by 2 bases, with 12 bases between. This CDR3 spans 15 amino acids. Per the germline V gene, CDR1 is ENHRY and CDR2 is SYGVKD.

This clone was seen more than once but under ten times. The rearrangement uses TRBV28 and TRBJ1-2, with D perhaps TRBD1 (5 bases). The CDR3 runs to 14 residues. Germline V CDR1 and CDR2: MDHEN, SYDVKM. V shed 3 bases and J shed 6 bases, with 14 bases lying between them. The CDR3 protein is CASSLNGAENGYTF. Written as DNA, the CDR3 is TGTGCCAGCAGTTTGAATGGGGCGGAAAATGGCTACACCTTC.

The rearrangement joins TRBV2 to TRBJ2-7; 10 bases are a match to TRBD1. There are 17 residues in the CDR3. V dropped 2 bases and J dropped 2; count of bases not matched to a gene: 9. Germline CDR1 is SNHLY and CDR2 is FYNNEI. DNA for the CDR3: TGTGCCAGCAGTGAAAGAAAAGTTGGACAGGGGGCCTACGAGCAGTACTTC. This translates into CASSERKVGQGAYEQYF.

Note on this clone: At one boundary the junction diverges from the germline segment, which might be a read error. This chain uses TRBV27 with TRBJ1-6; 7 bases are a match to TRBD1. The CDR3 sequence is 16 residues long. CDR1 MNHEY and CDR2 SMNVEV come from the germline V gene (reference sequence). The chain's CDR3 is CASRTTGSGYKSPLHF. CDR3 in DNA: TGTGCCAGCAGAACGACAGGGTCAGGATATAAGTCACCCCTCCACTTT.

This chain links TRBV5-1 with TRBJ2-1; 10 positions match TRBD1. The CDR3 length is 16 residues. V was pared by 4 bases and J by 2 bases, with 6 bases of the junction left unmatched. Per the germline V gene, CDR1 is SGHRS and CDR2 is YFSETQ. CDR3 region: CASSIWTGGTYNEQFF. Written as DNA, the CDR3 is TGCGCCAGCAGCATTTGGACAGGGGGTACCTACAATGAGCAGTTCTTC.

The DNA for the CDR3 is TGTGCCAGCAGTTTACAGGGGAACACTGAAGCTTTCTTT. Translated, it gives CASSLQGNTEAFF. This chain connects TRBV28 to TRBJ1-1; the D gene is possibly TRBD1 (5 bases). CDR1 is MDHEN, CDR2 SYDVKM, per germline. CDR3 length: 13 amino acids. V lost 2 bases to trimming and J lost 1 base, with 5 bases between them.

The chain joins TRBV2 to TRBJ2-2; 12 bases fit TRBD2. The trim removed 4 bases at V and 6 bases at J, leaving 3 bases unmatched. The CDR3 is made up of 15 amino acids. Germline lookup yields CDR1 SNHLY and CDR2 FYNNEI. This CDR3 reads CASSASGGAAGELFF. CDR3 nucleotides: TGTGCCAGCAGTGCTAGCGGGGGGGCGGCCGGGGAGCTGTTTTTT.

The genes are TRBV10-3 and TRBJ2-1; 16 bases line up with TRBD2. With 6 bases clipped from V and 6 bases from J, the junction kept 5 bases outside the gene matches. The CDR3 is 16 amino acids. Germline CDR1 reads ENHRY; CDR2 reads SYGVKD. The CDR3 loop is CAIREGLAGGGNEQFF. The CDR3 nucleotides are TGTGCCATCAGAGAGGGACTAGCGGGAGGGGGCAATGAGCAGTTCTTC.

The chain has TRBV27 and TRBJ2-2; D gene unclear. The CDR3 covers 12 residues. In germline, CDR1 is MNHEY, CDR2 SMNVEV (reference sequence). V was clipped by 6 bases and J by 6 bases, with 8 bases between them. The CDR3 DNA follows: TGTGCCAGCAGGCGCGCTCCCGGGGAGCTGTTTTTT. Translating it yields CASRRAPGELFF.

A few counts support this clone. CDR3 DNA sequence: TGTGCCAGCAGGACAGGGGGGGGAGATACGCAGTATTTT. Amino acids: CASRTGGGDTQYF. The chain combines TRBV9 with TRBJ2-3, with 9 bases lining up with TRBD1. V shed 5 bases, J shed 5 bases, and the junction held 3 bases outside the gene matches. The CDR3 loop spans 13 amino acids. The germline V gene has CDR1 SGDLS and CDR2 YYNGEE. Filled out from reference TRBV9 and TRBJ2-3, the complete variable domain reads DSGVTQTPKHLITATGQRVTLRCSPRSGDLSVYWYQQSLDQGLQFLIQYYNGEERAKGNILERFSAQQFPDLHSELNLSSLELGDSALYFCASRTGGGDTQYFGPGTRLTVL.

In nucleotides, the CDR3 is TGTGCCAGTAGTACGACAGGGGGCGCGAAAAAACTGTTTTTT. This translates into CASSTTGGAKKLFF. This chain links TRBV19 with TRBJ1-4; 10 bases align to TRBD1. The CDR3 spans 14 residues. The germline V gene has CDR1 LNHDA and CDR2 SQIVND (reference sequence). With V trimmed by 4 bases and J by 9 bases, 5 bases remained unmatched.

This clone was seen more than once but under ten times. The rearrangement uses TRBV7-2 and TRBJ2-7, with a possible D match to TRBD2 (5 bases). CDR3 length: 14 residues. The V gene lost 4 bases and the J gene lost 0 bases, with 10 bases spanning the gap. Germline-derived CDR1 and CDR2 are SGHTA and FQGNSA. The CDR3: CASSSDYSSYEQYF. In DNA form, the CDR3 reads TGTGCCAGCAGCTCAGACTACTCCTCCTACGAGCAGTACTTC.

V is TRBV19 and J is TRBJ2-4; the match to TRBD1 covers 10 bases. Trimming removed 10 bases from V and 3 bases from J; junction bases left unmatched: 3. Germline-derived CDR1 and CDR2 are LNHDA and SQIVND (reference sequence). The CDR3 spans 13 residues. Written as DNA, the CDR3 is TGTGCCACCGGGGACAGGGGCAAAAACATTCAGTACTTC. This codes for CATGDRGKNIQYF.